These 31 T cell receptor beta chains share one sample of origin, sequenced in a study of CD8+ T cells in alopecia areata. Indicated treatment: oral pan-JAK inhibitor, 5-10 mg twice daily. cDNA serving as the sequencing template came from extracted, reverse transcribed RNA. Sequencing used immunoSEQ multiplex PCR; TCRdb keeps in-frame clones, though not all of them. Of 210,000 or so clones in the sample, under 70% were seen once. The sequencing used CD4+ T cells sorted from blood, collected between weeks 43 and 45, from a patient treated with tofacitinib. These receptors all stem from a human donor with alopecia areata.

The V and J genes are TRBV2 and TRBJ2-7, with unresolved D. CDR1 SNHLY and CDR2 FYNNEI come from the germline V gene. The CDR3 is made up of 11 amino acids. V was shortened by 10 bases and J by 2 bases, with 9 bases between the two germline ends. For the CDR3, the DNA is TGTGCCACTTCCCTGGCCTACGAGCAGTACTTC. Amino acid sequence: CATSLAYEQYF.

The CDR3 protein is CASSQDGGGIFGELFF. The CDR3 DNA sequence: TGCGCCAGCAGCCAAGATGGCGGGGGGATATTCGGGGAGCTGTTTTTT. The chain carries TRBV4-1 and TRBJ2-2, with TRBD2 identical over 8 bases. After removal of 0 bases from V and 7 bases from J, the junction contained 7 bases not matched to a gene. The CDR3 totals 16 residues. Germline CDR1 reads MGHRA; CDR2 reads YSYEKL.

Worth noting for this clone: Possible read error: a much larger clone is one base away. The DNA is left out, because the CDR3 cannot be placed on it with certainty; the CDR3 is given as TCRdb lists it. CDR3 protein: CSVAQGNEKLCF. The chain couples TRBV29-1 to TRBJ1-4; TRBD1 was called by the table and not checked on the DNA. The CDR3 contains 12 residues when both ends are counted. Looked up from germline, CDR1 is SQVTM and CDR2 is ANQGSEA.

The V call is TRBV19, the J call TRBJ1-2; D gene uncertain. The V gene's germline CDR1 is LNHDA and CDR2 SQIVND (reference sequence). The CDR3 has 13 amino acids. V lost 6 bases and J lost 3, with 11 bases in between. In DNA, the CDR3 is TGTGCCAGTAGCTCTCAGGAGTACTATGGCTACACCTTC. Translating gives CASSSQEYYGYTF.

V gene TRBV5-1 combines with J gene TRBJ2-7, with D perhaps matching TRBD1 or TRBD2 (5 bases each). Per the germline V gene, CDR1 is SGHRS and CDR2 is YFSETQ. V lost 0 bases, J lost 2 bases, and 12 bases lay in between. The CDR3 totals 15 residues. The CDR3 here is CASSLASQGPYEQYF. The DNA of the CDR3 is TGCGCCAGCAGCTTGGCTTCCCAGGGACCCTACGAGCAGTACTTC.

This chain links TRBV30 with TRBJ1-1; D gene ambiguous. This CDR3 region has 12 residues. The germline V gene encodes CDR1 GTSNPN and CDR2 SVGIG (reference sequence). The DNA for the CDR3 is TGTGCTATCCAACGGGTGAACACTGAAGCTTTCTTT. Protein sequence: CAIQRVNTEAFF.

This clone has more than one count but fewer than ten. V gene TRBV7-6 combines with J gene TRBJ2-1; D perhaps matches TRBD1 (5 bases). The germline V gene has CDR1 SGHVS and CDR2 FNYEAQ. CDR3 length: 15 residues. V was cut by 1 base and J by 6 bases, with 13 bases left in between. The CDR3 is CASSLVRAESNEQFF. DNA for the CDR3: TGTGCCAGCAGCTTAGTCAGGGCCGAGAGCAATGAGCAGTTCTTC.

This rearrangement joins TRBV29-1 to TRBJ1-2; 7 nucleotides align to TRBD1. Germline V gene data show CDR1 as SQVTM and CDR2 as ANQGSEA. J was trimmed by 3 bases and V by 7 bases; bases with no gene match: 11. This CDR3 spans 14 amino acids. The CDR3 DNA reads as TGCAGCGGAAAGTTGGGACAGAGTGACTATGGCTACACCTTC. Amino acids: CSGKLGQSDYGYTF.

As concerns this clone: The sample carries other DNA sequences with the same CDR3. J is TRBJ2-5 and V is TRBV9; 9 bases line up with TRBD2. Germline CDR1 SGDLS, CDR2 YYNGEE. The CDR3 is 14 residues long. V was pared by 2 bases and J by 5 bases, with 4 bases of the junction left unmatched. The CDR3 region is CASSVVSGGETQYF. The CDR3 DNA reads as TGTGCCAGCAGCGTGGTGAGCGGGGGGGAGACCCAGTACTTC.

The chain uses TRBV29-1 and TRBJ1-1, with 7 nucleotides matching TRBD1. After removal of 7 bases from V and 2 bases from J, the junction contained 7 bases not matched to a gene. The V gene's germline CDR1 is SQVTM and CDR2 ANQGSEA. This CDR3 region has 13 residues. In DNA, the CDR3 is TGCAGCGGGACGAGGGACAGTAACACTGAAGCTTTCTTT. As protein: CSGTRDSNTEAFF. The full variable domain, in which reference TRBV29-1 and TRBJ1-1 provide the parts outside the CDR3, is SAVISQKPSRDICQRGTSLTIQCQVDSQVTMMFWYRQQPGQSLTLIATANQGSEATYESGFVIDKFPISRPNLTFSTLTVSNMSPEDSSIYLCSGTRDSNTEAFFGQGTRLTVV.

This clone was found many times. The rearrangement links TRBV11-2 to TRBJ1-6, with D perhaps matching TRBD1 (5 bases). Trimming took 4 bases from V and 5 from J, leaving 15 bases between them. The CDR3 has 16 amino acids. Germline assignment: CDR1 SGHAT and CDR2 FQNNGV. The CDR3 here is CASSWGSGTDNSPLHF. In nucleotides, the CDR3 is TGTGCCAGCAGCTGGGGTTCCGGGACTGATAATTCACCCCTCCACTTT.

CDR3 coding DNA: TGTGCCAGCAGCATGACACGGGAGCCTGAAGCTTTCTTT. Its protein is CASSMTREPEAFF. This rearrangement joins TRBV11-2 to TRBJ1-1; D unclear. Germline V gene lookup returns CDR1 SGHAT and CDR2 FQNNGV. The CDR3 runs 13 residues. The V end lost 5 bases, the J end lost 6 bases, and 13 bases lay between the germline ends.

This clone has only a few counts. This chain links TRBV10-3 with TRBJ1-2, with 7 bases that match TRBD1. Trimming at V came to 3 bases and at J to 0 bases, leaving 10 bases not matched to a gene. Germline loops: CDR1 ENHRY, CDR2 SYGVKD. This CDR3 comprises 17 residues. The CDR3, as DNA: TGTGCCATCAGTGATCTCGGACAGGAGAATTCTAACTATGGCTACACCTTC. This encodes CAISDLGQENSNYGYTF.

The gene calls are TRBV6-5 and TRBJ2-7; no definite D call. Germline assignment: CDR1 MNHEY and CDR2 SVGAGI. This CDR3 is 13 amino acids long. V dropped 2 bases and J dropped 0 bases, with 5 bases sitting between them. This chain's CDR3 is CASSYRSSYEQYF. The CDR3 DNA reads as TGTGCCAGCAGTTACAGAAGCTCCTACGAGCAGTACTTC.

J is TRBJ2-7 and V is TRBV25-1, with a possible D match to TRBD1 (6 bases). Germline CDR1 MGHDK, CDR2 SYGVNS. The CDR3 covers 13 residues. V dropped 4 bases and J dropped 2 bases, with 9 bases sitting between them. CDR3 bases: TGTGCCAGCAGTGGGGGACACACCTACGAGCAGTACTTC. This codes for CASSGGHTYEQYF.

The genes are TRBV30 and TRBJ2-1; 8 bases fit TRBD2. The trim removed 0 bases at V and 4 bases at J, leaving 5 bases unmatched. The germline V gene encodes CDR1 GTSNPN and CDR2 SVGIG (reference sequence). There are 15 residues in the CDR3. CDR3 in amino acids: CAWSVRGGPYNEQFF. DNA of the CDR3: TGTGCCTGGAGTGTACGCGGGGGGCCATACAATGAGCAGTTCTTC.

This clone has more than one count but fewer than ten. This chain joins TRBV6-1 and TRBJ1-2; the match to TRBD1 covers 8 bases. Germline CDR1 MNHNS, CDR2 SASEGT. The V segment lost 6 bases and the J segment 7 bases; nucleotides outside the gene matches: 7. The CDR3 extends over 13 amino acids. The CDR3 protein is CASSQTGGVGYTF. For the CDR3, the DNA is TGTGCCAGCAGCCAAACAGGGGGGGTTGGCTACACCTTC.

The V gene is TRBV29-1, the J gene TRBJ2-3; maybe TRBD2 (5 bases). The CDR3 is 12 residues long. CDR1 SQVTM and CDR2 ANQGSEA come from the germline V gene. With 4 bases removed from V and 3 bases from J, the gap between germline ends came to 8 bases. The CDR3 is CSVARVTDTQYF. The CDR3 coding sequence is TGCAGCGTTGCGAGGGTAACAGATACGCAGTATTTT.

V is TRBV9 and J is TRBJ2-5; 7 nucleotides match TRBD1. Looked up from germline, CDR1 is SGDLS and CDR2 is YYNGEE. V shed 0 bases and J 4 bases; nucleotides not matched to a gene: 3. This CDR3 contains 14 residues. The CDR3 DNA is TGTGCCAGCAGCGTAGAAACAGGGGTAGAGACCCAGTACTTC. This codes for CASSVETGVETQYF.

The J gene is TRBJ2-5, the V gene TRBV6-1; D gene unclear. V was pared by 2 bases and J by 2 bases, with 3 bases between. The CDR3 covers 12 residues. The germline V gene encodes CDR1 MNHNS and CDR2 SASEGT. CDR3 protein: CASSERQETQYF. The CDR3 DNA reads TGTGCCAGCAGTGAACGGCAAGAGACCCAGTACTTC.

The CDR3 DNA reads as TGTGCCAGCAGCGCCCCCCCGGCCAATGAGCAGTTCTTC. Protein sequence: CASSAPPANEQFF. This chain connects TRBV2 to TRBJ2-1; D unresolved. The V and J ends lost 6 bases and 6 bases respectively, with 12 bases between them. This CDR3 has 13 amino acids. Germline V gene data show CDR1 as SNHLY and CDR2 as FYNNEI.

This clone has a handful of counts. The chain links TRBV23-1 to TRBJ1-5, with D maybe TRBD1 (6 bases). TRBV23-1 is an ORF; its function is uncertain. The CDR3 is 17 residues long. Trimming stripped 0 bases from V and 1 base from J, with 13 bases between. The CDR3 DNA is TGCGCCAGCAGTCAATCCAGACAGGCGGGGAGCAATCAGCCCCAGCATTTT. Residues: CASSQSRQAGSNQPQHF.

This chain joins TRBV29-1 and TRBJ2-5; D might be TRBD1 (6 bases). The ends were cut back, 5 bases at V and 4 bases at J, with 8 bases in the middle. Germline V lookup: CDR1 SQVTM, CDR2 ANQGSEA. The CDR3 spans 11 residues. CDR3 in amino acids: CSVLGGETQYF. Written as DNA, the CDR3 is TGCAGCGTTTTAGGGGGAGAGACCCAGTACTTC. Full variable domain (outside the CDR3, taken from reference TRBV29-1 and TRBJ2-5): SAVISQKPSRDICQRGTSLTIQCQVDSQVTMMFWYRQQPGQSLTLIATANQGSEATYESGFVIDKFPISRPNLTFSTLTVSNMSPEDSSIYLCSVLGGETQYFGPGTRLLVL.

The chain uses TRBV29-1 and TRBJ2-1; D uncertain. This CDR3 has 13 amino acids. Between the trimmed V and J ends, which lost 7 bases and 4 bases, there was a span of 14 bases. Germline V CDR1 and CDR2: SQVTM, ANQGSEA. CDR3 loop: CSATSNHYNEQFF. The CDR3 nucleotides read TGCAGCGCAACCTCGAACCATTACAATGAGCAGTTCTTC.

J is TRBJ1-6 and V is TRBV9, with D maybe TRBD1 (6 bases). Germline assignment: CDR1 SGDLS and CDR2 YYNGEE. The V end was cut by 3 bases, the J end by 8 bases, with 12 bases between. The CDR3 totals 14 residues. The CDR3 bases are TGTGCCAGCAGCGCCGGGACACTCCATTCACCCCTCCACTTT. Translation gives CASSAGTLHSPLHF.

Turning to this clone: Other DNA variants within this sample encode the same CDR3. The chain joins TRBV29-1 to TRBJ1-1, with D unclear. Trimming removed 4 bases from V and 0 bases from J, with 3 bases in between. Germline assignment: CDR1 SQVTM and CDR2 ANQGSEA. The length of the CDR3 is 11 residues. The CDR3 sequence: CSVGLNTEAFF. The DNA for the CDR3 is TGCAGCGTTGGGTTGAACACTGAAGCTTTCTTT.

This clone was detected only a few times. Other DNA variants within this sample encode the same CDR3. The gene calls are TRBV29-1 and TRBJ1-1; 7 positions agree with TRBD1. Unmatched junction bases numbered 4, after V lost 4 bases and J lost 2 bases. CDR1 and CDR2 from the germline V gene are SQVTM and ANQGSEA. The CDR3 has 13 amino acids. This CDR3 reads CSVAGQLNTEAFF. DNA for the CDR3: TGCAGCGTTGCGGGACAGTTAAACACTGAAGCTTTCTTT.

This chain connects TRBV4-2 to TRBJ1-6; TRBD1 matches 8 bases. Germline CDR1 LGHNA, CDR2 YNFKEQ. V trimming: 4 bases; J trimming: 6 bases; junction bases outside the gene matches: 5. This CDR3 is built from 15 residues. CDR3 DNA sequence: TGTGCCAGCAGCCCCAGGACAGGGACTAATTCACCCCTCCACTTT. Its translation: CASSPRTGTNSPLHF.

Notes on this clone: Additional DNA sequences in this sample encode the identical CDR3. The chain is built from TRBV29-1 and TRBJ2-7; 7 nucleotides match TRBD1. Germline loops: CDR1 SQVTM, CDR2 ANQGSEA. CDR3 length: 12 residues. Germline trimming cut 5 bases from V and 4 bases from J; bases unmatched to any gene: 5. The CDR3 region has the DNA TGCAGCGTTCGGACAGGTCCGTACGAGCAGTACTTC. This codes for CSVRTGPYEQYF.

This clone was found a few times. V is TRBV4-3 and J is TRBJ2-7, with 12 nucleotides matching TRBD1. The trim removed 0 bases at V and 5 bases at J, leaving 2 bases unmatched. This CDR3 comprises 15 residues. The V gene's germline CDR1 is LGHNA and CDR2 YSLEER. The CDR3 spells CASSQEGTGGNEQYF. The DNA for the CDR3 is TGCGCCAGCAGCCAAGAGGGGACAGGGGGCAACGAGCAGTACTTC.

CDR3 loop: CASSSTRDTQYF. The CDR3 nucleotides read TGTGCCAGCAGCTCAACTCGAGATACGCAGTATTTT. This chain connects TRBV7-2 to TRBJ2-3, with D uncertain. The ends were cut back, 4 bases at V and 5 bases at J, with 7 bases in the middle. Germline CDR1 reads SGHTA; CDR2 reads FQGNSA. This CDR3 is built from 12 residues.